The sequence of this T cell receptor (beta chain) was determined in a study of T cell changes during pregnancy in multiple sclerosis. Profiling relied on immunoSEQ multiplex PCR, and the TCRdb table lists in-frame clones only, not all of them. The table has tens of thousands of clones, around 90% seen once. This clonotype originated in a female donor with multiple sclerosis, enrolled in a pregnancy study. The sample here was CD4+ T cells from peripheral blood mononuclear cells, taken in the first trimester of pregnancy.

The CDR3 nucleotides read TGTGCCAGCAGCTCCACAGGGCTAGCGGGAGAAGAAGAGACCCAGTACTTC. Its protein product is CASSSTGLAGEEETQYF. The rearrangement joins TRBV7-2 to TRBJ2-5, with TRBD2 identical over 10 bases. J lost 3 bases, V lost 4 bases, and 11 bases had no gene match. Germline V lookup: CDR1 SGHTA, CDR2 FQGNSA. This CDR3 is 17 amino acids long.